These 5 T cell receptor beta chains were all obtained from the same sample, sequenced in a study of metastatic and nonmetastatic thyroid tumors. There were no patients who had received any treatment before thyroid surgery. TCRdb re-analyzed the PCR reads using MiXCR. The table includes 65,000 or so clones, under 5% detected once. Sequencing was performed on blood. These receptors were taken from a female donor with papillary thyroid cancer or a benign thyroid nodule (not recorded which). Some clones in this sample may be carry-over from other donors' samples.

This clone has ten or more counts. V is TRBV3-1 and J is TRBJ2-3; TRBD2 matches 10 bases. V shed 0 bases and J 4 bases; nucleotides not matched to a gene: 7. The length of the CDR3 is 17 residues. CDR1 and CDR2 from the germline V gene are LGHDT and YNNKEL (reference sequence). The CDR3 reads CASSQDGSGRASDTQYF. In nucleotides, the CDR3 is TGTGCCAGCAGCCAAGATGGGAGCGGGAGGGCCTCAGATACGCAGTATTTT.

This clone was counted ten times or more. The rearrangement links TRBV12-3 or TRBV12-4 to TRBJ2-3; unclear D gene. The CDR3 length is 13 residues. Trimming stripped 2 bases from V and 7 bases from J, with 10 bases between. CDR3 protein: CASSLSGAYTQYF. CDR3 bases: TGTGCCAGCAGTTTATCTGGTGCCTATACGCAGTATTTT.

Turning to this clone: One end of the junction is discordant with germline, which a read error may explain. The genes are TRBV6-2 or TRBV6-3 and TRBJ1-2; TRBD1 matches at 8 bases. Germline loops: CDR1 MNHEY, CDR2 SVGEGT. The length of the CDR3 is 15 residues. The CDR3 bases are TGTGCAAGCAGTTACAACAGGGGGAGCGACTATGGCTACACCTTC. Its translation is CASSYNRGSDYGYTF.

CDR3 loop: CASSPPTGGTKNIQYF. The CDR3 DNA reads TGTGCCAGCTCACCACCGACAGGGGGTACCAAAAACATTCAGTACTTC. J is TRBJ2-4 and V is TRBV18; TRBD1 agrees at 9 bases. With 0 bases clipped from V and 2 bases from J, the junction kept 2 bases outside the gene matches. CDR3 length: 16 residues. The V gene's germline CDR1 is KGHSH and CDR2 LQKENI.

This clone was observed at least ten times. The CDR3 sequence: CAWSPRRGTYGYTF. The CDR3 nucleotides are TGTGCCTGGAGTCCACGCCGGGGGACCTATGGCTACACCTTC. The chain has TRBV30 and TRBJ1-2; maybe TRBD1 (5 bases). V was trimmed by 2 bases and J by 4 bases, leaving 14 bases between them. Germline V gene lookup returns CDR1 GTSNPN and CDR2 SVGIG (reference sequence). CDR3 length equals 14 residues.